Presented here are 27 T cell receptor beta chains from one specimen sequenced in a study of T cells in localized non-small cell lung cancer. Only in-frame clones appear in the TCRdb table, and some are missing; sequencing was by immunoSEQ multiplex PCR. The table has over 70,000 clones, just over 90% seen once. The source was PBMCs, collected before any cancer treatment. The receptor set was obtained from a woman between 35 and 75 years old with stage II squamous cell lung carcinoma.

The CDR3 DNA reads as TGTGCCAGCCGGGGACAGGGGTATCAGCCCCAGCATTTT. Its protein is CASRGQGYQPQHF. J is TRBJ1-5 and V is TRBV19; 10 bases agree with TRBD1. Germline V gene lookup returns CDR1 LNHDA and CDR2 SQIVND (reference sequence). The CDR3 has 13 amino acids. V was pared by 9 bases and J by 5 bases, with 4 bases of the junction left unmatched.

The chain combines TRBV6-1 with TRBJ1-1, with D hard to call. Trimming shortened V by 4 bases and J by 4 bases, and 7 bases separated the two germline ends. CDR3 length: 12 residues. Germline values: CDR1 MNHNS, CDR2 SASEGT. CDR3 protein: CASSARGTEAFF. The CDR3 DNA reads as TGTGCCAGCAGTGCTCGGGGCACTGAAGCTTTCTTT.

In this sample, this clone turned up a few times. J is TRBJ2-5 and V is TRBV2, with D uncertain. Per the germline V gene, CDR1 is SNHLY and CDR2 is FYNNEI. This CDR3 region has 13 residues. V lost 4 bases, J lost 3 bases, and 9 bases lay in between. The CDR3 DNA reads as TGTGCCAGCAGTGTTGGCAGAAAAGAGACCCAGTACTTC. Translating gives CASSVGRKETQYF.

The CDR3, as DNA: TGCGGGGGGCTAGCCAAAAACATTCAGTACTTC. This translates into CGGLAKNIQYF. The V call is TRBV20-1, the J call TRBJ2-4; perhaps D is TRBD1 or TRBD2 (6 bases each). CDR1 and CDR2 from the germline V gene are DFQATT and SNEGSKA (reference sequence). The CDR3 extends over 11 amino acids.

V is TRBV28 and J is TRBJ2-5; possibly TRBD2 for D (6 bases). The DNA end is a closer match to TRBJ2-7, so the J assignment may be wrong. Germline V gene sequence: CDR1 MDHEN, CDR2 SYDVKM. The CDR3 is made up of 17 amino acids. This CDR3 reads CASSLSPGRGSSYEQYF. In DNA form, the CDR3 reads TGTGCCAGCAGTTTATCTCCCGGGAGAGGTAGCTCCTACGAGCAGTACTTC.

The chain carries TRBV19 and TRBJ1-2; 7 bases line up with TRBD1. The CDR3 loop spans 13 amino acids. Germline assignment: CDR1 LNHDA and CDR2 SQIVND (reference sequence). V gave up 3 bases and J gave up 8 bases; unmatched junction bases: 6. The CDR3: CASSIGQVEGYTF. In DNA form, the CDR3 reads TGTGCCAGTAGTATTGGACAGGTAGAAGGCTACACCTTC.

This chain connects TRBV10-3 to TRBJ2-7, with D maybe TRBD2 (6 bases). The CDR3 sequence is 13 residues long. V lost 6 bases to trimming and J lost 4 bases, with 13 bases between them. Germline assignment: CDR1 ENHRY and CDR2 SYGVKD. In DNA, the CDR3 is TGTGCCATCAGGACAGCGCGGGATTACGAGCAGTACTTC. It is translated as CAIRTARDYEQYF.

V gene TRBV28 combines with J gene TRBJ1-1; D is undetermined. This CDR3 region has 16 residues. Looked up from germline, CDR1 is MDHEN and CDR2 is SYDVKM. Trimming stripped 5 bases from V and 4 bases from J, with 20 bases between. CDR3 DNA sequence: TGTGCCAGCAGTGCCACCGGGAGAGGCTATAGCACTGAAGCTTTCTTT. This gives the protein CASSATGRGYSTEAFF.

This clone was detected once. This sequence joins TRBV5-4 and TRBJ1-1, with D uncertain. The V gene lost 5 bases and the J gene lost 2 bases, with 13 bases spanning the gap. Germline V gives CDR1 SGHNT, CDR2 YYREEE (reference sequence). The CDR3 totals 14 residues. CDR3 region: CASSRTAINTEAFF. The CDR3 region has the DNA TGTGCCAGCAGTCGCACAGCTATAAACACTGAAGCTTTCTTT.

The CDR3 region has the DNA TGTGCCAGCAGCTTTGGGCGGTTTAACACTGAAGCTTTCTTT. Protein product: CASSFGRFNTEAFF. The chain has TRBV7-2 and TRBJ1-1; D gene uncertain. Looked up from germline, CDR1 is SGHTA and CDR2 is FQGNSA. CDR3 length: 14 amino acids. The V and J ends lost 3 bases and 2 bases respectively, with 10 bases between them.

This clone has just one count. The chain joins TRBV15 to TRBJ1-2, with D maybe TRBD1 (6 bases). The CDR3 has 16 amino acids. Germline CDR1 LNHNV, CDR2 YYDKDF (reference sequence). Between the trimmed V and J ends, which lost 0 bases and 8 bases, there was a span of 19 bases. CDR3 nucleotide sequence: TGTGCCACCAGCAGAGATAGGTCGTTATCAGGGGAGGGCTACACCTTC. It is translated as CATSRDRSLSGEGYTF.

The chain joins TRBV14 to TRBJ1-6; no reliable D call. The CDR3 is 15 amino acids. V gave up 1 base and J gave up 7 bases, with 11 bases separating them. Germline V gene lookup returns CDR1 SGHDN and CDR2 FVKESK. This CDR3 reads CASSQGTGLNSPLHF. The CDR3 DNA sequence: TGTGCCAGCAGCCAAGGGACCGGACTGAATTCACCCCTCCACTTT.

The chain carries TRBV11-3 and TRBJ2-1; 14 nucleotides line up with TRBD2. V was clipped by 5 bases and J by 0 bases; unmatched bases: 6. The germline gives CDR1 SGHNT, CDR2 YENEEA. The CDR3 covers 18 residues. The CDR3 loop is CASSPTGTSGGSYNEQFF. Here the CDR3 DNA reads TGTGCCAGCAGCCCGACGGGGACTAGCGGGGGCTCCTACAATGAGCAGTTCTTC.

V and J are TRBV19 and TRBJ2-2, with D possibly matching TRBD2 (6 bases). The germline CDR1 and CDR2 sequences are LNHDA and SQIVND (reference sequence). V lost 2 bases and J lost 4, with 8 bases in between. The length of the CDR3 is 14 residues. The CDR3 DNA sequence: TGTGCCAGTAGTATAATGGGGGGCACCGGGGAGCTGTTTTTT. This sequence encodes CASSIMGGTGELFF. Looking up the rest from reference TRBV19 and TRBJ2-2 gives the full variable domain: DGGITQSPKYLFRKEGQNVTLSCEQNLNHDAMYWYRQDPGQGLRLIYYSQIVNDFQKGDIAEGYSVSREKKESFPLTVTSAQKNPTAFYLCASSIMGGTGELFFGEGSRLTVL.

In its sample, this clone was seen once. This chain uses TRBV25-1 with TRBJ1-6; a weak D match, TRBD1 (5 bases). Trimming left V 7 bases short and J 7 bases short, with 17 bases between. CDR1 MGHDK and CDR2 SYGVNS come from the germline V gene. The CDR3 covers 15 residues. Here the CDR3 reads CASTGNQGWNSPLHF. The CDR3 nucleotides read TGTGCCAGCACTGGTAACCAGGGATGGAATTCACCCCTCCACTTT.

The genes are TRBV7-8 and TRBJ1-2, with a weak D call TRBD1 (6 bases). The CDR3 extends over 17 amino acids. Germline V gives CDR1 SGHVS, CDR2 FQNEAQ. V lost 0 bases to trimming and J lost 8 bases, with 22 bases between them. The CDR3 region has the DNA TGTGCCAGCAGCTTAGCGCATTCTGGCAGGGGCCTAGGAGGCTACACCTTC. It specifies CASSLAHSGRGLGGYTF.

The chain employs TRBV6-1 and TRBJ2-7, with 11 bases that match TRBD1. The CDR3 runs to 15 residues. The ends lost 7 bases at V and 3 bases at J; junction bases unmatched: 8. Germline V gene data show CDR1 as MNHNS and CDR2 as SASEGT. CDR3 protein: CASTPGGTGGYEQYF. For the CDR3, the DNA is TGTGCCAGCACCCCAGGTGGGACAGGGGGCTACGAGCAGTACTTC.

This chain links TRBV6-5 with TRBJ1-5; 10 bases match TRBD1. CDR1 is MNHEY, CDR2 SVGAGI, per germline. The J segment lost 6 bases and the V segment lost 5 bases, leaving 7 bases of the junction unmatched. The CDR3 contains 15 residues. CDR3 coding DNA: TGTGCCAGCAGTCCAGGACAGGGGGAGGTTCAGCCCCAGCATTTT. The encoded protein is CASSPGQGEVQPQHF.

This rearrangement joins TRBV2 to TRBJ2-1; 7 bases line up with TRBD2. Germline CDR1 SNHLY, CDR2 FYNNEI. The trim removed 6 bases at V and 6 bases at J, leaving 14 bases unmatched. The CDR3 sequence is 16 residues long. The CDR3 sequence: CASRGLGGGPPNEQFF. Here the CDR3 DNA reads TGTGCCAGCAGAGGATTGGGGGGAGGGCCCCCCAATGAGCAGTTCTTC. Filled out from reference TRBV2 and TRBJ2-1, the complete variable domain reads EPEVTQTPSHQVTQMGQEVILRCVPISNHLYFYWYRQILGQKVEFLVSFYNNEISEKSEIFDDQFSVERPDGSNFTLKIRSTKLEDSAMYFCASRGLGGGPPNEQFFGPGTRLTVL.

The rearrangement uses TRBV6-5 and TRBJ1-1; D ambiguous. The V gene lost 0 bases and the J gene lost 1 base, with 12 bases spanning the gap. The CDR3 is made up of 16 amino acids. CDR1 and CDR2 (germline): MNHEY, SVGAGI. CDR3 in DNA: TGTGCCAGCAGTTACTCGAGTTGGCAGACGAACACTGAAGCTTTCTTT. Translation gives CASSYSSWQTNTEAFF.

This sequence joins TRBV7-8 and TRBJ1-5; TRBD1 is a possible D gene (6 bases). Trimming stripped 5 bases from V and 7 bases from J, with 15 bases between. The CDR3 consists of 14 residues. Germline-derived CDR1 and CDR2 are SGHVS and FQNEAQ. In nucleotides, the CDR3 is TGTGCCAGCAGCCCATATCCAGGGGACCAGCCCCAGCATTTT. Translation gives CASSPYPGDQPQHF.

The chain carries TRBV4-2 and TRBJ2-2; the match to TRBD2 covers 12 bases. Germline V gene sequence: CDR1 LGHNA, CDR2 YNFKEQ. The CDR3 loop spans 16 amino acids. The V gene end was trimmed by 4 bases and the J gene end by 3 bases; junction bases not matched to a gene: 3. The CDR3 coding sequence is TGTGCCAGCAGCCCTCGGACTAGCGGGGACACCGGGGAGCTGTTTTTT. Its translation: CASSPRTSGDTGELFF.

The chain employs TRBV29-1 and TRBJ2-5; 7 bases agree with TRBD1. The CDR3 is 12 amino acids. Germline V CDR1 and CDR2: SQVTM, ANQGSEA. The J segment lost 5 bases and the V segment lost 7 bases, leaving 7 bases of the junction unmatched. The CDR3 DNA is TGCAGCGCGCGACAGGGTGGGGAGACCCAGTACTTC. Translated, it gives CSARQGGETQYF.

This sequence joins TRBV6-1 and TRBJ2-7; the match to TRBD2 covers 7 bases. CDR1 MNHNS and CDR2 SASEGT come from the germline V gene. Trimming cost V 3 bases and J 1 base; bases outside gene matches: 9. The CDR3 loop spans 16 amino acids. The CDR3: CASSDSTGGGSYEQYF. Written as DNA, the CDR3 is TGTGCCAGCAGTGATTCAACGGGGGGAGGGTCCTACGAGCAGTACTTC.

The V call is TRBV27, the J call TRBJ2-7, with D perhaps matching TRBD2 (6 bases). Germline V gene lookup returns CDR1 MNHEY and CDR2 SMNVEV (reference sequence). This CDR3 contains 13 residues. The ends were cut back, 4 bases at V and 6 bases at J, with 13 bases in the middle. Here the CDR3 DNA reads TGTGCCAGCAGTTCTCTTGGGCGGGGCGAGCAGTACTTC. Translation gives CASSSLGRGEQYF.

The chain recombines TRBV30 with TRBJ1-1; 8 bases are shared with TRBD1. Germline V gene sequence: CDR1 GTSNPN, CDR2 SVGIG (reference sequence). This CDR3 spans 15 amino acids. With V trimmed by 6 bases and J by 5 bases, 14 bases remained unmatched. This CDR3 reads CACRTLLRGRTEAFF. The CDR3 DNA reads TGTGCCTGCAGGACCCTGCTCAGGGGGCGAACTGAAGCTTTCTTT.

This sequence joins TRBV28 and TRBJ2-1; 10 bases are shared with TRBD2. Germline CDR1 is MDHEN and CDR2 is SYDVKM. The CDR3 covers 16 residues. The trim removed 6 bases at V and 4 bases at J, leaving 9 bases unmatched. The CDR3 DNA reads TGTGCCAGCAGCCCTCTTGGGACTAGCGCTTACAATGAGCAGTTCTTC. Translated, it gives CASSPLGTSAYNEQFF.